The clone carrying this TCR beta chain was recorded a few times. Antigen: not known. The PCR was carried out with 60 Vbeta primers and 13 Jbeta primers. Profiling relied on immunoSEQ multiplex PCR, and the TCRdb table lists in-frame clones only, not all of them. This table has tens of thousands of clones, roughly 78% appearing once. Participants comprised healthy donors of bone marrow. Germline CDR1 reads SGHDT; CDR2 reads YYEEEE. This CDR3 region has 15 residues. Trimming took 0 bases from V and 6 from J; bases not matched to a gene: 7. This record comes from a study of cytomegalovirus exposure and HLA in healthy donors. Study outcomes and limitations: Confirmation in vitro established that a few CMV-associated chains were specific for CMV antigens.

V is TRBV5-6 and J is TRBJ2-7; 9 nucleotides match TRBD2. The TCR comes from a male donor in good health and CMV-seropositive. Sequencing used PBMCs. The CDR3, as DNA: TGTGCCAGCAGCTTGGCCGGAGCGGGAGGTACCGAGCAGTACTTC. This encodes CASSLAGAGGTEQYF.